These 17 T cell receptor beta chains were all obtained from the same sample, sequenced in a study of CD8 T cells in ankylosing spondylitis. TCRdb used MiXCR to reprocess the 5' RACE reads, holding one entry per CDR3 protein. The profile covers approximately 240,000 distinct CDR3 sequences, with over 9.5% appearing a single time and 2.6% taken by the ten largest. Sequenced: blood, either unsorted or a sorted T cell fraction (not recorded which). The receptors were sampled from a male donor with ankylosing spondylitis or in good health (not recorded which).

This clonotype was picked up many times. The V and J genes are TRBV5-1 and TRBJ2-3, with TRBD2 identical over 7 bases. CDR1 is SGHRS and CDR2 is YFSETQ in the germline V gene. V shed 0 bases and J 2 bases; nucleotides not matched to a gene: 6. The CDR3 extends over 16 amino acids. CDR3: CASSLAAGVSTDTQYF. The CDR3 bases are TGCGCCAGCAGCTTGGCGGCGGGGGTGTCCACAGATACGCAGTATTTT.

The chain is built from TRBV9 and TRBJ1-6, with a tentative D call TRBD1 (5 bases). Germline V gene lookup returns CDR1 SGDLS and CDR2 YYNGEE. The CDR3 is made up of 15 amino acids. The V gene lost 2 bases and the J gene lost 5 bases, with 11 bases spanning the gap. As DNA, the CDR3 is TGTGCCAGCAGCGTGGGTGGGGGGGATAATTCACCCCTCCACTTT. Translating gives CASSVGGGDNSPLHF.

This clonotype was observed many times. The chain carries TRBV4-2 and TRBJ2-5; 13 nucleotides line up with TRBD2. Trimming took 4 bases from V and 3 from J; bases not matched to a gene: 8. Germline V gene lookup returns CDR1 LGHNA and CDR2 YNFKEQ. The CDR3 is 17 amino acids. The CDR3 DNA is TGTGCCAGCAGCCTAGCTCCTGGGACTAGCGGGGAAGAGACCCAGTACTTC. This translates into CASSLAPGTSGEETQYF.

This clonotype was observed many times. The rearrangement links TRBV20-1 to TRBJ2-1, with D perhaps matching TRBD1 (6 bases). Between the trimmed V and J ends, which lost 4 bases and 6 bases, there was a span of 19 bases. CDR1 and CDR2 (germline): DFQATT, SNEGSKA (reference sequence). The CDR3 has 15 amino acids. The CDR3 protein is CSAKSPRGGPNEQFF. Here the CDR3 DNA reads TGCAGTGCTAAGTCCCCTAGAGGGGGACCCAATGAGCAGTTCTTC.

This clonotype was picked up many times. The chain has TRBV5-1 and TRBJ1-1; 7 nucleotides match TRBD1. After removal of 2 bases from V and 4 bases from J, the junction contained 8 bases not matched to a gene. The CDR3 sequence is 15 residues long. Germline loops: CDR1 SGHRS, CDR2 YFSETQ. For the CDR3, the DNA is TGCGCCAGCAGCTTTCTTACCGGGACAGCCACTGAAGCTTTCTTT. Translating it yields CASSFLTGTATEAFF.

Only a few counts were recorded for this clonotype. This sequence joins TRBV5-1 and TRBJ1-4; D unresolved. Deletions cut 3 bases from V and 2 bases from J, with 14 bases between. CDR3 length equals 16 residues. In germline, CDR1 is SGHRS, CDR2 YFSETQ. CDR3 DNA sequence: TGCGCCAGCAGCTGGAGTACAAGCGGGACTAATGAAAAACTGTTTTTT. The encoded protein is CASSWSTSGTNEKLFF.

This clonotype was recorded a few times. The chain is built from TRBV30 and TRBJ1-3, with 7 bases matching TRBD1. Germline CDR1 is GTSNPN and CDR2 is SVGIG (reference sequence). This CDR3 comprises 14 residues. V shed 2 bases, J shed 4 bases, and the junction held 5 bases outside the gene matches. DNA for the CDR3: TGTGCCTGGAGTACAGGGGACCCCGGAAACACCATATATTTT. Residues: CAWSTGDPGNTIYF.

The chain employs TRBV30 and TRBJ1-4; possibly TRBD1 for D (5 bases). V was clipped by 2 bases and J by 7 bases, with 20 bases between them. In germline, CDR1 is GTSNPN, CDR2 SVGIG (reference sequence). This CDR3 is 16 amino acids long. The CDR3 region is CAWSTTGVAGGEKLFF. The CDR3, as DNA: TGTGCCTGGAGTACCACAGGTGTGGCAGGAGGTGAAAAACTGTTTTTT.

This clonotype was counted at least ten times. The rearrangement links TRBV6-2 or TRBV6-3 to TRBJ2-1; 11 positions agree with TRBD2. CDR1 is MNHEY, CDR2 SVGEGT, per germline. This CDR3 is built from 17 residues. J lost 8 bases, V lost 5 bases, and 14 bases had no gene match. This CDR3 reads CASSPFPGTSGIHEQFF. CDR3 in DNA: TGTGCCAGCAGTCCATTCCCCGGGACTAGCGGAATCCATGAGCAGTTCTTC.

This clonotype was observed many times. The chain combines TRBV5-6 with TRBJ2-3; D unresolved. The CDR3 loop spans 15 amino acids. Trimming shortened V by 4 bases and J by 0 bases, and 12 bases separated the two germline ends. Germline CDR1 and CDR2: SGHDT and YYEEEE. CDR3: CASSLPAQSTDTQYF. The DNA for the CDR3 is TGTGCCAGCAGCCTACCAGCGCAGAGCACAGATACGCAGTATTTT.

This clonotype was recorded many times. The V gene is TRBV9, the J gene TRBJ2-1; 9 positions match TRBD2. Germline CDR1 is SGDLS and CDR2 is YYNGEE. CDR3 length: 15 residues. V dropped 2 bases and J dropped 10; count of bases not matched to a gene: 10. The CDR3 bases are TGTGCCAGCAGCGTTGGCGGGGGGGCCTCTAGAGAGCAGTTCTTC. Protein sequence: CASSVGGGASREQFF.

Of note for this clonotype: Relative to the germline gene, one junction end is altered; a read error may explain this. The chain recombines TRBV7-9 with TRBJ1-4; D uncertain. The CDR3 runs 15 residues. Per the germline V gene, CDR1 is SEHNR and CDR2 is FQNEAQ (reference sequence). The CDR3 bases are TGTACCAGCAGCCCAAGTACAGCGCCGAATGAAAAACTGTTTTTT. Its translation is CTSSPSTAPNEKLFF.

Many counts were recorded for this clonotype. The gene calls are TRBV27 and TRBJ2-1, with 12 bases identical to TRBD2. The CDR3 is made up of 18 amino acids. Germline assignment: CDR1 MNHEY and CDR2 SMNVEV (reference sequence). Losses at the gene ends were 3 bases for V and 7 bases for J; bases not matched to a gene: 13. CDR3 sequence: CASSFTPTSGRKRNEQFF. The CDR3 DNA sequence: TGTGCCAGCAGTTTTACCCCGACTAGCGGGAGAAAGAGAAATGAGCAGTTCTTC.

This clonotype appeared many times. This chain connects TRBV5-1 to TRBJ2-3, with D unclear. This CDR3 has 15 amino acids. Germline V gives CDR1 SGHRS, CDR2 YFSETQ. V was clipped by 2 bases and J by 3 bases, with 13 bases between them. CDR3 region: CASSLFNTGTDTQYF. The DNA of the CDR3 is TGCGCCAGCAGCTTATTTAATACTGGGACAGATACGCAGTATTTT.

The chain is built from TRBV30 and TRBJ2-3; no clear D. The V gene's germline CDR1 is GTSNPN and CDR2 SVGIG (reference sequence). Trimming pared 3 bases from V and 0 bases from J, leaving 10 bases between. CDR3 size: 14 residues. For the CDR3, the DNA is TGTGCCTGGAGAGGCAGAGTTAGCACAGATACGCAGTATTTT. Translation gives CAWRGRVSTDTQYF.

The chain has TRBV4-2 and TRBJ2-2; D not resolved. V lost 4 bases to trimming and J lost 3 bases, with 15 bases between them. CDR3 size: 16 residues. Germline V gene sequence: CDR1 LGHNA, CDR2 YNFKEQ. In nucleotides, the CDR3 is TGTGCCAGCAGCCCAACGGTGGCCCCAGACACCGGGGAGCTGTTTTTT. Encoded protein: CASSPTVAPDTGELFF.

At least ten counts were recorded for this clonotype. The CDR3 loop is CASSLLEQNSPLHF. CDR3 in DNA: TGTGCCAGCAGCTTACTGGAACAAAATTCACCCCTCCACTTT. The rearrangement joins TRBV7-9 to TRBJ1-6; D is unresolved. The CDR3 covers 14 residues. V dropped 2 bases and J dropped 7 bases, with 9 bases sitting between them. In germline, CDR1 is SEHNR, CDR2 FQNEAQ (reference sequence).